The present T cell receptor (beta chain) was sequenced within a study of shared clonotypes between healthy human individuals (dated by TCRdb to 2018 to 2021). For the wider study: The cohort included three men and a couple of women between 18 and 49 years of age. Per donor, three plates each were used for CD4 naive and CD4 memory, two for CD8 naive, and one for CD8 memory. Blood TCR repertoires of five healthy adults were deeply sequenced to estimate repertoire size and the extent of clonotype sharing between individuals. To increase sequencing depth and limit assay-specific biases, different laboratories used diverse techniques to prepare libraries and sequence TCR repertoires. Leukapheresis yielded between about 0.9 and 9 billion PBMCs per donor.

CD8 naive samples consisted of CD45RO-negative cells that were positively selected for CCR7, yielding a CD45RA+CCR7+ population without TemRA cells. Healthy HIV-negative adults with no recently reported acute infections or vaccinations were included as donors. Every donor was a Caucasian adult living in Nashville, Tennessee, USA. Blood was collected by leukapheresis, and PBMCs were isolated by Ficoll-Histopaque density gradient centrifugation and then cryopreserved in liquid nitrogen vapor phase. Purity and quantity of every magnetically sorted T cell population were checked by analytical flow cytometry. Each sorted fraction had its genomic DNA isolated and then quantified by UV absorbance on a Nanodrop 2000c. What the authors observed across the whole study: Rarefaction of sorted-subset datasets indicated incomplete sequencing despite the large sequencing depth. Based on pairwise subsampling, the degree of clonotype sharing among donors was expected to be affected by sequencing depth. Clonotypes shared by all four sorted-subset donors showed higher generation probabilities than non-shared clonotypes. Only blood was sampled, and tissue TCR repertoires likely differ from those in blood. The genetic and exposure-history diversity represented was limited by the small number of donors. Sharing across four donors was observed for about 5% of naive CD4, about 3.2% of naive CD8, 2% to 2.5% of memory CD4, and roughly 0.4% of memory CD8 clonotypes. Larger estimated clonotype richness was generally found for naive subsets than for memory subsets.

Note on this clone: Its antigen remains unidentified. Base qualities were left out, and no much larger clone turns up one base away.

TCR CDR3 regions were amplified from genomic DNA by multiplex PCR using the deep immunoSEQ assay. Extracted genomic DNA from each cell subset was distributed evenly across all wells of several immunoSEQ 96-well plates, and each plate was treated as a replicate. For sorted subsets, about 200 ng genomic DNA, equal to 25,000 to 35,000 T cell genomes, was loaded into each replicate PCR. Purified libraries were quantified with a Qubit 3.0 fluorometer, sized on a Bioanalyzer 2100, and re-quantified with the KAPA Library Quantification kit. Every immunoSEQ 96-well plate was sequenced on a separate single-read 150-cycle Illumina NextSeq 550 flow cell. Turning to the authors' computational methods: Because the immunoSEQ output held only junctional sequences and lacked quality scores, the filtering could not match the filtering applied to full-length reads. To assign V/J genes and CDR3, sequences were annotated against IMGT germline references using PyIR, a Python wrapper for IgBLAST v1.9. Reads were filtered out if the reads had weak V/J assignments (E-value above 1e-6), no CDR3, stop codons, out-of-frame junctions, or ambiguous translated residues. V3J clonotypes were defined as sequences sharing the same inferred V gene, J gene, and CDR3 amino acid sequence. To compute the percentage overlap between repertoires, the number of shared unique clonotypes was divided by the size of the smaller repertoire. Three approaches were used to assess repertoire richness: RTK rarefaction, the Chao1 estimator, and Recon v2.1 estimates of unobserved clonotypes. OLGA was used to compute generation probabilities for all TCRbeta clonotypes that the gDNA method yielded from a handful of donors. The immuneACCESS repertoire file appears here via TCRdb, limited to in-frame rearrangements. These files lack a portion of the clones; in checked studies, under half of the deficit traces to unresolved V genes, and the cause of the others is not known. The DNA was the basis for D and trimming; V, J and clone size are from that table. This sample comprises around 700,000 clones, just over 90% of them detected only once. The ten largest clonotypes hold 24% of the sample.

Via the germline V gene, CDR1 is MRHNA and CDR2 SNTAGT. The trim is 1 base for V and 0 bases for J, with a gap of 13 bases between the germline ends. The CDR3 numbers 17 residues from cysteine through phenylalanine. CDR3 DNA only is kept here, 51 bases in frame from base 1. The sequence was obtained from a man aged 30-40 years in good health. Material: naive CD8+ T cells sorted from blood. Taken with the paper, the label for cell subset or site translates to: CD45RA+CCR7+. The rearranged segments are TRBV6-4 and TRBJ2-1; the D call is tentative, TRBD1 or TRBD2, as each matches 5 bases. The DNA is TGTGCCAGCAGTGACTGGGGGAGCGGCAGCTCCTACAATGAGCAGTTCTTC. Translation gives CASSDWGSGSSYNEQFF.